What follows is one T cell receptor beta chain and its context. The J segment lost 5 bases and the V segment lost 3 bases, leaving 3 bases of the junction unmatched. Germline lookup yields CDR1 SGHRS and CDR2 YFSETQ. The CDR3 is 14 residues long. Participant-given clinical history determined each cohort assignment. What the recovered Cohort 3 donors had was two negative PCRs, clearance, or symptom resolution. Study processing details: Reference gene primer amplification yielded estimated nucleated cell counts. Clones were read by immunoSEQ multiplex PCR, and TCRdb kept only the in-frame ones, dropping some. Clone size and the V and J calls come from that table; the DNA yielded D and trimming. Among around 250,000 clones listed, approximately 84% were seen once. The sample is drawn from a study of blood T cell repertoires in COVID-19. Study-wide background: Acute-phase and convalescent COVID-19 samples originated in the United States, Italy and Spain.

The sequenced sample consisted of PBMCs or T cells enriched from blood (not recorded which). V usage is TRBV5-1 and J usage is TRBJ2-1; TRBD1 matches at 9 bases. This receptor was identified in a man aged 35-49 years who had recovered from COVID-19. CDR3 DNA sequence: TGCGCCAGCAGCTCCGGGACAGGGAACAATGAGCAGTTCTTC. It encodes CASSSGTGNNEQFF.